This T cell receptor (beta chain) was captured by sequencing in a study of identical twins. J lost 2 bases, V lost 6 bases, and 9 bases had no gene match. The CDR3 consists of 15 residues. Germline-derived CDR1 and CDR2 are MNHNS and SASEGT. This clonotype was found a few times. TCRdb called the 5' RACE reads again in MiXCR, with one record for every CDR3 protein. Of about 920,000 distinct CDR3 sequences listed, approximately 13% are singletons. These same data were also listed under a study on yellow fever vaccine responses in identical twins.

The receptor was derived from a woman aged 18-29 years in good health. The chain is built from TRBV6-1 and TRBJ1-1; TRBD1 matches at 7 bases. The material sequenced was PBMCs. DNA of the CDR3: TGTGCCAGCAGGCCCTCGGGACAGACTAACACTGAAGCTTTCTTT. Its protein is CASRPSGQTNTEAFF.